The TCR beta chain under discussion was sequenced for a study of CD4 T cells in relation to SARS-CoV-2 and coronaviruses. Worth noting for this clone: Antigen: not known.

Study-level results: In approximately 70% of donors, memory CD4+ clonotypes crossrecognized SARS-CoV-2 and at least one common cold coronavirus spike.

Sequencing used immunoSEQ multiplex PCR; TCRdb keeps in-frame clones, though not all of them. The repertoire has 30,000 to 45,000 clones, around 77% of them found once; the top ten carry 20%. Sorted naive or memory CD4+ cells met CEF peptides for 10 days. The CDR3 totals 14 residues. Germline V lookup: CDR1 SNHLY, CDR2 FYNNEI. Trimming removed 3 bases at V and 4 bases at J, with 10 bases between. This clonotype was obtained from an adult with COVID-19. The specimen sequenced was memory CD4+ T cells from PBMCs, cultured in vitro. This chain links TRBV2 with TRBJ2-1; a weak D match, TRBD2 (5 bases). The CDR3 DNA reads as TGTGCCAGCAGTGAGAGGGCGCGGTACAATGAGCAGTTCTTC. Translated, it gives CASSERARYNEQFF.